The rows below give T cell receptor beta chains drawn from one sample of a study of identical twins' blood T cells. MiXCR, run by TCRdb on the 5' RACE reads, gives a single entry per CDR3 protein. In the table there are 350,000 to 400,000 distinct CDR3 sequences, 25% to 35% of which are singletons. Sequencing used PBMCs. These receptors originate from a woman aged 18 to 55 in good health. Both conserved end residues are part of each CDR3. Fields, in order: V gene, J gene, clone size, D gene, CDR3 protein, CDR3 DNA. The D gene is left open where the match is weak. The size field is filled for only some rows; it gives once, few, many or a size class.

V gene: TRBV10-3
J gene: TRBJ2-3
clone size: few
D gene: TRBD1
CDR3 protein: CAISPGQGALSTDTQYF
CDR3 DNA: TGTGCCATCAGTCCCGGACAGGGGGCTTTAAGCACAGATACGCAGTATTTT

V gene: TRBV27
J gene: TRBJ1-6
clone size: -
D gene: -
CDR3 protein: CASSIPGSPLHF
CDR3 DNA: TGTGCCAGCAGTATACCAGGCTCACCCCTCCACTTT

V gene: TRBV10-2
J gene: TRBJ2-1
clone size: many
D gene: -
CDR3 protein: CASSESEEDDYNEQFF
CDR3 DNA: TGCGCCAGCAGTGAGTCGGAAGAGGATGATTACAATGAGCAGTTCTTC

V gene: TRBV29-1
J gene: TRBJ2-7
clone size: -
D gene: TRBD1
CDR3 protein: CSVPGQGSYEQYF
CDR3 DNA: TGCAGCGTCCCGGGACAGGGCTCCTACGAGCAGTACTTC

V gene: TRBV10-3
J gene: TRBJ1-5
clone size: -
D gene: -
CDR3 protein: CAISESASNQPQHF
CDR3 DNA: TGTGCCATCAGTGAATCAGCTAGCAATCAGCCCCAGCATTTT

V gene: TRBV5-5
J gene: TRBJ1-4
clone size: -
D gene: -
CDR3 protein: CASHLTWDVNEKLFF
CDR3 DNA: TGTGCCAGCCACCTAACGTGGGACGTTAATGAAAAACTGTTTTTT

V gene: TRBV11-2
J gene: TRBJ2-1
clone size: -
D gene: TRBD2
CDR3 protein: CASSRQRDSFYNEQFF
CDR3 DNA: TGTGCCAGCAGCCGGCAGCGGGACTCTTTCTACAATGAGCAGTTCTTC

V gene: TRBV5-1
J gene: TRBJ2-3
clone size: once
D gene: -
CDR3 protein: CASSLEGHRTDTQYF
CDR3 DNA: TGCGCCAGCAGCTTGGAAGGACACCGCACAGATACGCAGTATTTT

V gene: TRBV27
J gene: TRBJ2-7
clone size: -
D gene: TRBD1
CDR3 protein: CASSFRSGGLTYEQYF
CDR3 DNA: TGTGCCAGCAGTTTCCGGTCAGGGGGCCTTACCTACGAGCAGTACTTC

V gene: TRBV2
J gene: TRBJ1-2
clone size: few
D gene: -
CDR3 protein: CASSEAGKGGGGYTF
CDR3 DNA: TGTGCCAGCAGTGAAGCAGGGAAAGGAGGGGGGGGCTACACCTTC

V gene: TRBV20-1
J gene: TRBJ2-1
clone size: -
D gene: TRBD2
CDR3 protein: CSAGPGLALNNEQFF
CDR3 DNA: TGCAGTGCTGGACCGGGACTAGCGTTGAACAATGAGCAGTTCTTC

V gene: TRBV7-2
J gene: TRBJ1-2
clone size: -
D gene: -
CDR3 protein: CASSLVVPNYGYTF
CDR3 DNA: TGTGCCAGCAGCTTAGTAGTACCTAACTATGGCTACACCTTC

V gene: TRBV18
J gene: TRBJ2-3
clone size: -
D gene: -
CDR3 protein: CASSTLYTDTQYF
CDR3 DNA: TGTGCCAGCTCAACTTTGTACACAGATACGCAGTATTTT

V gene: TRBV7-9
J gene: TRBJ2-2
clone size: -
D gene: -
CDR3 protein: CASSLSTGKNTGELFF
CDR3 DNA: TGTGCCAGCAGCTTATCAACAGGGAAGAACACCGGGGAGCTGTTTTTT

V gene: TRBV2
J gene: TRBJ2-2
clone size: -
D gene: TRBD2
CDR3 protein: CAFRTSGVSNTGELFF
CDR3 DNA: TGTGCCTTCCGGACTAGCGGGGTGTCGAACACCGGGGAGCTGTTTTTT

V gene: TRBV29-1
J gene: TRBJ2-3
clone size: many
D gene: -
CDR3 protein: CSVTGPGTDTQYF
CDR3 DNA: TGCAGCGTCACAGGACCGGGCACAGATACGCAGTATTTT

V gene: TRBV5-1
J gene: TRBJ2-2
clone size: -
D gene: -
CDR3 protein: CASSFSVTGELFF
CDR3 DNA: TGCGCCAGCAGCTTCTCTGTCACCGGGGAGCTGTTTTTT

V gene: TRBV19
J gene: TRBJ2-1
clone size: -
D gene: -
CDR3 protein: CASSIDRPSNEQFF
CDR3 DNA: TGTGCCAGTAGTATAGATCGCCCAAGTAATGAGCAGTTCTTC

V gene: TRBV6-5
J gene: TRBJ2-1
clone size: -
D gene: TRBD1
CDR3 protein: CASSPDSRGSSGEQFF
CDR3 DNA: TGTGCCAGCAGCCCCGATAGCAGGGGGAGTTCGGGAGAGCAGTTCTTC

V gene: TRBV20-1
J gene: TRBJ1-3
clone size: -
D gene: -
CDR3 protein: CSARGPDGGDTIYF
CDR3 DNA: TGCAGTGCTAGAGGGCCCGACGGGGGCGACACCATATATTTT

V gene: TRBV11-2
J gene: TRBJ2-7
clone size: -
D gene: TRBD1
CDR3 protein: CASSFTGDSSYEQYF
CDR3 DNA: TGTGCCAGCAGCTTCACAGGGGATAGCTCCTACGAGCAGTACTTC

V gene: TRBV10-1
J gene: TRBJ1-1
clone size: -
D gene: -
CDR3 protein: CASREQPNTEAFF
CDR3 DNA: TGCGCCAGCAGGGAACAGCCGAACACTGAAGCTTTCTTT

V gene: TRBV5-1
J gene: TRBJ1-1
clone size: -
D gene: -
CDR3 protein: CASSHEPNTEAFF
CDR3 DNA: TGCGCCAGCAGCCATGAGCCGAACACTGAAGCTTTCTTT

V gene: TRBV5-1
J gene: TRBJ1-3
clone size: many
D gene: -
CDR3 protein: CASSFGGAGNTIYF
CDR3 DNA: TGCGCCAGCAGCTTTGGGGGAGCGGGAAACACCATATATTTT

V gene: TRBV29-1
J gene: TRBJ2-7
clone size: -
D gene: TRBD1
CDR3 protein: CSVGTGATPHEQYF
CDR3 DNA: TGCAGCGTTGGGACAGGGGCCACTCCACACGAGCAGTACTTC

V gene: TRBV4-1
J gene: TRBJ1-3
clone size: -
D gene: -
CDR3 protein: CASSQVQYSSGNTIYF
CDR3 DNA: TGCGCCAGCAGCCAAGTACAGTACAGCTCTGGAAACACCATATATTTT

V gene: TRBV20-1
J gene: TRBJ2-7
clone size: few
D gene: -
CDR3 protein: CSASWGGRDYEQYF
CDR3 DNA: TGCAGTGCTAGTTGGGGTGGCAGGGACTACGAGCAGTACTTC

V gene: TRBV12-3/TRBV12-4
J gene: TRBJ2-2
clone size: many
D gene: -
CDR3 protein: CASSLEGSGELFF
CDR3 DNA: TGTGCCAGCAGTTTAGAAGGGTCCGGGGAGCTGTTTTTT

V gene: TRBV20-1
J gene: TRBJ1-1
clone size: few
D gene: -
CDR3 protein: CSAHRYENTEAFF
CDR3 DNA: TGCAGTGCTCACAGGTATGAGAACACTGAAGCTTTCTTT

V gene: TRBV7-2
J gene: TRBJ2-1
clone size: -
D gene: TRBD2
CDR3 protein: CASSYSSGVRNEQFF
CDR3 DNA: TGTGCCAGCAGCTACTCTAGCGGGGTGAGGAATGAGCAGTTCTTC

V gene: TRBV9
J gene: TRBJ1-1
clone size: few
D gene: -
CDR3 protein: CASSVDGGLETEAFF
CDR3 DNA: TGTGCCAGCAGCGTAGATGGGGGGCTAGAGACTGAAGCTTTCTTT

V gene: TRBV12-3/TRBV12-4
J gene: TRBJ1-1
clone size: -
D gene: -
CDR3 protein: CASRPRGGWSEAFF
CDR3 DNA: TGTGCCAGCAGACCCCGAGGGGGGTGGTCTGAAGCTTTCTTT